The next 23 T cell receptor beta chains were all read from a single sample in a study of cytomegalovirus exposure and HLA in healthy donors. With 60 Vbeta and 13 Jbeta primers, the PCR was carried out. Measured with immunoSEQ multiplex PCR; TCRdb has only the in-frame clones, and not every one. The repertoire has more than 90,000 clones, roughly four fifths of them found once; the top ten carry around 3.8%. Specimen: PBMCs. These receptors were obtained from a man in his forties or fifties in good health and CMV-seronegative.

The chain links TRBV10-2 to TRBJ2-3, with TRBD2 matching over 7 bases. CDR1 WSHSY and CDR2 SAAADI come from the germline V gene. V shed 9 bases and J 1 base; nucleotides not matched to a gene: 4. This CDR3 is 13 amino acids long. CDR3 in amino acids: CASTGGRTDTQYF. DNA for the CDR3: TGCGCCAGTACGGGAGGCCGCACAGATACGCAGTATTTT.

In its sample, this clone was seen a few times. The chain joins TRBV6-6 to TRBJ1-4, with D perhaps TRBD1 (6 bases). The CDR3 covers 14 residues. Germline V lookup: CDR1 MNHNY, CDR2 SVGAGI (reference sequence). Trimming left V 8 bases short and J 6 bases short, with 16 bases between. The CDR3: CASAPQGRDEKLFF. CDR3 coding DNA: TGTGCCAGCGCCCCACAGGGACGGGATGAAAAACTGTTTTTT.

V usage is TRBV5-4 and J usage is TRBJ2-5, with 11 bases identical to TRBD1. Germline assignment: CDR1 SGHNT and CDR2 YYREEE (reference sequence). Trimming removed 3 bases from V and 5 bases from J; junction bases left unmatched: 9. CDR3 length equals 16 residues. The chain's CDR3 is CASSSGEDRGRETQYF. Written as DNA, the CDR3 is TGTGCCAGCAGCTCGGGGGAGGACAGGGGGCGGGAGACCCAGTACTTC.

This clone occurred once. The DNA of the CDR3 is TGTGCGACCCGACTAGCGGGATCTACAACCTACGAGCAGTACTTC. This encodes CATRLAGSTTYEQYF. This chain joins TRBV28 and TRBJ2-5; 11 positions match TRBD2. Near its end, the DNA agrees better with TRBJ2-7, so the J call may be wrong. CDR1 is MDHEN and CDR2 is SYDVKM in the germline V gene. The CDR3 covers 15 residues.

V usage is TRBV20-1 and J usage is TRBJ1-1; D is ambiguous. The ends were cut back, 7 bases at V and 1 base at J, with 7 bases in the middle. Germline CDR1 is DFQATT and CDR2 is SNEGSKA (reference sequence). The CDR3 is 11 amino acids. CDR3 sequence reads: CSGWANTEAFF. The CDR3 DNA reads TGCAGTGGGTGGGCGAACACTGAAGCTTTCTTT.

The rearrangement joins TRBV5-1 to TRBJ2-7, with D uncertain. Germline assignment: CDR1 SGHRS and CDR2 YFSETQ. The V end lost 4 bases, the J end lost 4 bases, and 9 bases lay between the germline ends. This CDR3 has 12 amino acids. The DNA of the CDR3 is TGCGCCAGCAGCGCCCAGAAGTACGAGCAGTACTTC. This codes for CASSAQKYEQYF.

DNA for the CDR3: TGCGCCAGCAGCCTGACACTAGCCTCTAGCACAGATACGCAGTATTTT. Amino acid sequence: CASSLTLASSTDTQYF. The chain recombines TRBV4-3 with TRBJ2-3; TRBD2 might be the D (6 bases). The CDR3 sequence is 16 residues long. Germline V gene data show CDR1 as LGHNA and CDR2 as YSLEER. The V and J ends lost 4 bases and 0 bases respectively, with 14 bases between them.

This clone was counted a single time. The chain joins TRBV15 to TRBJ2-3, with D possibly matching TRBD1 (5 bases). The CDR3 extends over 15 amino acids. Germline V gene sequence: CDR1 LNHNV, CDR2 YYDKDF (reference sequence). V was clipped by 1 base and J by 4 bases, with 12 bases between them. This chain's CDR3 is CATSRARGLADTQYF. The CDR3 DNA follows: TGTGCCACCAGCAGAGCTAGGGGTCTAGCAGATACGCAGTATTTT.

This chain joins TRBV6-6 and TRBJ2-7; weak D call: TRBD2 (5 bases). The CDR3 is 15 amino acids. Germline CDR1 MNHNY, CDR2 SVGAGI (reference sequence). The germline V and J ends were trimmed by 8 bases and 3 bases, with 20 bases remaining between them. The CDR3 coding sequence is TGTGCCAGCGGCATCCGTCGGGGAAGGGACTACGAGCAGTACTTC. Translating gives CASGIRRGRDYEQYF.

The genes are TRBV19 and TRBJ2-1; TRBD2 aligns across 14 bases. The CDR3 consists of 20 residues. Germline CDR1 and CDR2: LNHDA and SQIVND (reference sequence). The V segment lost 3 bases and the J segment 4 bases; nucleotides outside the gene matches: 14. CDR3: CASSIGPGLAGVPRYNEQFF. CDR3 nucleotide sequence: TGTGCCAGTAGTATTGGACCGGGACTAGCGGGAGTTCCAAGGTACAATGAGCAGTTCTTC. The variable domain in full, with the rest retrieved from reference TRBV19 and TRBJ2-1, is DGGITQSPKYLFRKEGQNVTLSCEQNLNHDAMYWYRQDPGQGLRLIYYSQIVNDFQKGDIAEGYSVSREKKESFPLTVTSAQKNPTAFYLCASSIGPGLAGVPRYNEQFFGPGTRLTVL.

This chain links TRBV5-1 with TRBJ2-2, with unresolved D. Between the trimmed V and J ends, which lost 2 bases and 0 bases, there was a span of 11 bases. The V gene's germline CDR1 is SGHRS and CDR2 YFSETQ. This CDR3 is 16 amino acids long. The chain's CDR3 is CASSFFEDTNTGELFF. CDR3 bases: TGCGCCAGCAGCTTTTTCGAGGATACGAACACCGGGGAGCTGTTTTTT.

The chain has TRBV5-1 and TRBJ2-7; TRBD1 aligns across 9 bases. Unmatched junction bases numbered 0, after V lost 0 bases and J lost 5 bases. Germline CDR1 reads SGHRS; CDR2 reads YFSETQ. CDR3 length equals 13 residues. CDR3 sequence: CASSLGQGDEQYF. The DNA for the CDR3 is TGCGCCAGCAGCTTGGGACAGGGGGACGAGCAGTACTTC.

The chain recombines TRBV2 with TRBJ2-3; 8 positions agree with TRBD2. The length of the CDR3 is 15 residues. Trimming took 6 bases from V and 2 from J; bases not matched to a gene: 7. The germline V gene has CDR1 SNHLY and CDR2 FYNNEI. The CDR3 sequence: CASRDRTSFTDTQYF. The CDR3 region has the DNA TGTGCCAGCAGGGATAGGACTAGCTTCACAGATACGCAGTATTTT.

CDR3 sequence reads: CASSKGRDQPQHF. The DNA for the CDR3 is TGTGCCAGTAGTAAGGGGAGGGATCAGCCCCAGCATTTT. The chain employs TRBV19 and TRBJ1-5, with D perhaps TRBD1 (5 bases). V was cut by 4 bases and J by 5 bases, with 9 bases left in between. The CDR3 extends over 13 amino acids. The germline V gene has CDR1 LNHDA and CDR2 SQIVND (reference sequence). Complete variable domain (other parts from reference TRBV19 and TRBJ1-5): DGGITQSPKYLFRKEGQNVTLSCEQNLNHDAMYWYRQDPGQGLRLIYYSQIVNDFQKGDIAEGYSVSREKKESFPLTVTSAQKNPTAFYLCASSKGRDQPQHFGDGTRLSIL.

V is TRBV21-1 and J is TRBJ1-1; the D call TRBD1 from the table was never checked on the DNA. TRBV21-1 is a known pseudogene. The CDR3 sequence is 18 residues long. The CDR3 DNA is TGTGCCAGCAGCAAAGCGGGACAGGGTTCGGGATGGGACACTGAAGCTTTCTTT. Protein: CASSKAGQGSGWDTEAFF.

The chain combines TRBV6-4 with TRBJ2-7; maybe TRBD1 (5 bases). The CDR3 length is 13 residues. The germline CDR1 and CDR2 sequences are MRHNA and SNTAGT. With 8 bases removed from V and 1 base from J, the gap between germline ends came to 12 bases. The CDR3 spells CASWWGWSYEQYF. The CDR3 DNA follows: TGTGCCAGCTGGTGGGGCTGGTCCTACGAGCAGTACTTC.

This chain uses TRBV29-1 with TRBJ1-2, with D tentatively TRBD1 (6 bases). Germline loops: CDR1 SQVTM, CDR2 ANQGSEA. The CDR3 length is 11 residues. V lost 5 bases to trimming and J lost 7 bases, with 11 bases between them. CDR3 protein: CSVLGAGGYTF. The CDR3 DNA reads as TGCAGCGTTCTGGGGGCGGGTGGCTACACCTTC.

V gene TRBV7-9 combines with J gene TRBJ2-7, with D possibly being TRBD1 (6 bases). Germline-derived CDR1 and CDR2 are SEHNR and FQNEAQ (reference sequence). The CDR3 length is 14 residues. V lost 5 bases and J 6 bases, leaving 17 bases between the germline ends. CDR3 in amino acids: CASSANRVGLEQYF. CDR3 nucleotides: TGTGCCAGCAGCGCGAACAGGGTTGGTCTCGAGCAGTACTTC.

The gene calls are TRBV28 and TRBJ2-5; D may be TRBD1 (7 bases). The CDR3 is 17 amino acids. In germline, CDR1 is MDHEN, CDR2 SYDVKM. V lost 6 bases, J lost 5 bases, and 25 bases lay in between. CDR3 amino acids: CASSLEAGGGVWETQYF. For the CDR3, the DNA is TGTGCCAGCAGCCTAGAGGCAGGGGGAGGCGTTTGGGAGACCCAGTACTTC.

This chain joins TRBV28 and TRBJ1-4; 9 positions match TRBD1. The CDR3 consists of 13 residues. Germline V gene lookup returns CDR1 MDHEN and CDR2 SYDVKM. The V gene end was trimmed by 5 bases and the J gene end by 9 bases; junction bases not matched to a gene: 4. The CDR3 loop reads CASSGTGSQKLFF. CDR3 coding DNA: TGTGCCAGCAGTGGGACAGGGAGTCAAAAACTGTTTTTT.

The genes are TRBV9 and TRBJ2-3; 8 bases are a match to TRBD1. Losses at the gene ends were 0 bases for V and 4 bases for J; bases not matched to a gene: 4. The germline gives CDR1 SGDLS, CDR2 YYNGEE. This CDR3 has 15 residues. The CDR3 loop reads CASSVVDRAADTQYF. The CDR3 nucleotides are TGTGCCAGCAGCGTAGTGGACAGGGCGGCAGATACGCAGTATTTT. Looking up the rest from reference TRBV9 and TRBJ2-3 gives the full variable domain: DSGVTQTPKHLITATGQRVTLRCSPRSGDLSVYWYQQSLDQGLQFLIQYYNGEERAKGNILERFSAQQFPDLHSELNLSSLELGDSALYFCASSVVDRAADTQYFGPGTRLTVL.

CDR3 nucleotides: TGTGCCAGCAGCTTGGACAGTAGCAATCAGCCCCAGCATTTT. Amino acids: CASSLDSSNQPQHF. V gene TRBV7-2 combines with J gene TRBJ1-5; D might be TRBD1 (6 bases). Per the germline V gene, CDR1 is SGHTA and CDR2 is FQGNSA. V lost 3 bases to trimming and J lost 0 bases, with 6 bases between them. The CDR3 has 14 amino acids.

This clone was found once. The V call is TRBV5-6, the J call TRBJ2-1; 7 bases are shared with TRBD2. The CDR3 runs 15 residues. Losses at the gene ends were 3 bases for V and 2 bases for J; bases not matched to a gene: 5. CDR1 is SGHDT and CDR2 is YYEEEE in the germline V gene. Here the CDR3 reads CASSWGTIAYNEQFF. CDR3 sequence (DNA): TGTGCCAGCAGCTGGGGGACTATAGCCTACAATGAGCAGTTCTTC.